This TCR beta chain appears in the sequencing data of a study of cytomegalovirus exposure and HLA in healthy donors. Whole-study results and caveats: Confirmation in vitro established that a few CMV-associated chains were specific for CMV antigens. A later analysis found that most CMV-associated TCR beta chains appeared HLA-restricted. Later, TCR association rates were found to vary by HLA locus, highest for DRB1 and lowest for HLA-C.

The V gene lost 6 bases and the J gene lost 4 bases, with 14 bases spanning the gap. Germline V gene lookup returns CDR1 MNHEY and CDR2 SVGAGI. The length of the CDR3 is 14 residues. 60 Vbeta and 13 Jbeta primers were used in PCR. Here immunoSEQ multiplex PCR was the method, and the copy in TCRdb shows in-frame clones only, minus some. The repertoire holds 110,000 to 150,000 clones, with approximately 82% as singletons. Concerning this clone itself: Its specificity is not known.

Sequencing input: PBMCs. The V call is TRBV6-5, the J call TRBJ2-3; the D gene is possibly TRBD2 (5 bases). This TCR came from a woman aged 55 to 70 in good health and CMV-seropositive. CDR3 sequence reads: CASSRTRTADTQYF. The CDR3 bases are TGTGCCAGCAGCCGCACTAGGACGGCAGATACGCAGTATTTT.